Listed here are 4 T cell receptor beta chains from one sample, sequenced in a study of T cell responses to AZD1222 COVID-19 vaccine. Assay: immunoSEQ multiplex PCR; the TCRdb copy retains only in-frame clones and omits some. The sample holds 130,000 to 150,000 clones, 90% to 95% seen once. Sequences were derived from peripheral blood, sampled on day 0 of MenACWY control vaccination. The receptors come from an adult in good health.

The V gene is TRBV9, the J gene TRBJ2-3; 7 bases are a match to TRBD2. The CDR3 spans 14 residues. J lost 3 bases, V lost 2 bases, and 3 bases had no gene match. The germline gives CDR1 SGDLS, CDR2 YYNGEE. The chain's CDR3 is CASSVTSSTDTQYF. CDR3 DNA sequence: TGTGCCAGCAGCGTGACTAGCTCGACAGATACGCAGTATTTT.

In nucleotides, the CDR3 is TGTGCCAGCAGCTCCTCGGGACCGAGGAGTGAAGCTTTCTTT. It yields the protein CASSSSGPRSEAFF. The J gene is TRBJ1-1, the V gene TRBV27, with D possibly being TRBD1 (5 bases). The CDR3 runs to 14 residues. Germline V gene lookup returns CDR1 MNHEY and CDR2 SMNVEV (reference sequence). Trimming cost V 6 bases and J 7 bases, with 18 bases left between them.

This clone was picked up a small number of times. J is TRBJ2-7 and V is TRBV4-1; D is unclear. The V end was cut by 4 bases, the J end by 2 bases, with 9 bases between. This CDR3 region has 13 residues. CDR1 is MGHRA, CDR2 YSYEKL, per germline. The CDR3 coding sequence is TGCGCCAGCAGCCTGACGGGCACCTACGAGCAGTACTTC. It is translated as CASSLTGTYEQYF.

The chain uses TRBV19 and TRBJ2-2; D is perhaps TRBD2 (7 bases). CDR1 and CDR2 (germline): LNHDA, SQIVND (reference sequence). This CDR3 has 14 amino acids. V was trimmed by 10 bases and J by 2 bases, leaving 14 bases between them. CDR3: CATKRGGNTGELFF. Here the CDR3 DNA reads TGTGCCACTAAGAGGGGGGGCAACACCGGGGAGCTGTTTTTT.